The clone carrying this T cell receptor beta chain was seen only once. Its cognate antigen is unknown. Use of 60 Vbeta and 13 Jbeta primers characterized the PCR. Sequencing was performed with immunoSEQ multiplex PCR; in TCRdb, only in-frame clones are kept and a portion is missing. The table shows 80,000 to 100,000 clones, with roughly four fifths occurring only once. The data stem from a study of cytomegalovirus exposure and HLA in healthy donors. Study-wide points: Earlier analysis looked at TCR beta V segments, and most were productive about 90% or about 30% of the time.

This sequence originates from a human donor in good health. Sequenced input: PBMCs.

The CDR3 spells CASSVGQGEEQFF. The CDR3 coding sequence is TGTGCCAGCAGCGTAGGCCAGGGGGAAGAGCAGTTCTTC. J is TRBJ2-1 and V is TRBV9; TRBD1 aligns across 7 bases. The V segment lost 0 bases and the J segment 10 bases; nucleotides outside the gene matches: 4. Germline CDR1 is SGDLS and CDR2 is YYNGEE. The CDR3 extends over 13 amino acids.